This TCR beta chain originates from a study of T cells in Graves' hyperthyroidism and ophthalmopathy. Study-wide results and caveats: Most thyroid clonotypes expanded above 0.001 were also detected in blood.

In germline, CDR1 is SGHRS, CDR2 YFSETQ. This CDR3 spans 13 amino acids. V was clipped by 5 bases and J by 5 bases, with 13 bases between them. This clonotype was seen at least ten times. What it recognizes is unknown. It was RNA transcripts that yielded the amplified TCR beta CDR3 regions. RT-PCR in the first round (using the HTBI primer set) targeted the TCR CDR3. MiXCR was run by TCRdb on the multiplex PCR reads, yielding one entry per CDR3 protein. The table includes about 100,000 distinct CDR3 sequences, about 16% detected once. Graves' hyperthyroidism was deemed stable absent ophthalmopathy progression within 18 months. Those with hyperthyroidism were 18 to 65 years old, newly diagnosed, and ill for under 2 months. Clinical symptoms, serum thyroxine, TRAb, thyroid ultrasound and orbital computed tomography informed diagnoses.

The specimen was blood. The rearrangement uses TRBV5-1 and TRBJ2-5; D gene ambiguous. The sequence derives from a woman aged 50 to 60 with Graves' hyperthyroidism. The CDR3 coding sequence is TGCGCCAGCAGAATTGGTAACCGGGAGACCCAGTACTTC. Translating it yields CASRIGNRETQYF. Full variable domain (rest looked up from reference TRBV5-1 and TRBJ2-5): KAGVTQTPRYLIKTRGQQVTLSCSPISGHRSVSWYQQTPGQGLQFLFEYFSETQRNKGNFPGRFSGRQFSNSRSEMNVSTLELGDSALYLCASRIGNRETQYFGPGTRLLVL.